This TCR beta chain originates from a study of T-cell memory formation after mild COVID-19. The CDR3 runs 15 residues. From germline, CDR1 is SGHVS and CDR2 FQNEAQ. Regarding this clonotype: One junction end disagrees with the germline gene, perhaps due to a read error.

Each CDR3 protein gets one entry after TCRdb re-called the 5' RACE reads with MiXCR. The table lists 350,000 to 400,000 distinct CDR3 sequences, 21% of them singletons. The sample was PBMCs or a T cell subset sorted from them (not recorded which). The chain has TRBV7-8 and TRBJ2-1, with 9 bases aligning to TRBD2. The origin of this receptor is an adult woman who had mild COVID-19 (a few samples of this study predate the infection). Cell type and time point are not known. CDR3 loop: CASSLAGLPYNEQFF. In DNA, the CDR3 is TGTGCCAGCAGCCTAGCGGGACTACCTTACAATGAGCAGTTCTTC.